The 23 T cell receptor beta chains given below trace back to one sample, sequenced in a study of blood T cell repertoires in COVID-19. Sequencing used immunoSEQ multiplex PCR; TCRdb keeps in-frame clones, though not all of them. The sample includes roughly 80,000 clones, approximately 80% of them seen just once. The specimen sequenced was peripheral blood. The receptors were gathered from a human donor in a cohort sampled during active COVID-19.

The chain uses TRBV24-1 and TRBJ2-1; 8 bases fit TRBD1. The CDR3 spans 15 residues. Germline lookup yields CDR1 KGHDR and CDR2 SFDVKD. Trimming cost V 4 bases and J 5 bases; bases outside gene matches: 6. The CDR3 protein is CATSEGRGRDNEQFF. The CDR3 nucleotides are TGTGCCACCAGTGAGGGCAGGGGGCGAGACAATGAGCAGTTCTTC.

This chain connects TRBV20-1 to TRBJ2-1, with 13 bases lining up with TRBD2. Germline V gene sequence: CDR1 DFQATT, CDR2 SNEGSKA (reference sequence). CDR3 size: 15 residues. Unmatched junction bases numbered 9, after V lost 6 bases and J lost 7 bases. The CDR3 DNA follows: TGCAGTGCCAGTCGAGGACTAGCGGGAGCAAATGAGCAGTTCTTC. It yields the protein CSASRGLAGANEQFF.

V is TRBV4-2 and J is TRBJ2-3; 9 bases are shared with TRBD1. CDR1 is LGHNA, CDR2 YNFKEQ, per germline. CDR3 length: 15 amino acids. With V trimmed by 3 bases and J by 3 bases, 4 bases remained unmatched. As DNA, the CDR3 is TGTGCCAGCAGCCAGGACAGGGGTTTGACAGATACGCAGTATTTT. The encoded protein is CASSQDRGLTDTQYF.

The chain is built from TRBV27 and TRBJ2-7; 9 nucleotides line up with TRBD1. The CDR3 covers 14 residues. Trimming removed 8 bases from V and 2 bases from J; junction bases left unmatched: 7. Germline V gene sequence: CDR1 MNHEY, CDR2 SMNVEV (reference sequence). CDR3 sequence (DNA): TGTGCCAGCTGGGTCAGGGACAGGGCCTACGAGCAGTACTTC. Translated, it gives CASWVRDRAYEQYF.

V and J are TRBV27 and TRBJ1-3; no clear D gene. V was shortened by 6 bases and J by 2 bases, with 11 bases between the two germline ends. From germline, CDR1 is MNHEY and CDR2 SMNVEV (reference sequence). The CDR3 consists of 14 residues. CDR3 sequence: CASSRGEPGNTIYF. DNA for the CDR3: TGTGCCAGCAGCCGGGGTGAGCCTGGAAACACCATATATTTT.

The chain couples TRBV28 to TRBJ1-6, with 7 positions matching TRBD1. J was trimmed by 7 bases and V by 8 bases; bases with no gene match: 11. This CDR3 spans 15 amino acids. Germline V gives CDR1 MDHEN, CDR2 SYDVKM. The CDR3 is CASGGDSLGNSPLHF. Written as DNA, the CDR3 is TGTGCCAGCGGTGGGGACAGTCTGGGGAATTCACCCCTCCACTTT.

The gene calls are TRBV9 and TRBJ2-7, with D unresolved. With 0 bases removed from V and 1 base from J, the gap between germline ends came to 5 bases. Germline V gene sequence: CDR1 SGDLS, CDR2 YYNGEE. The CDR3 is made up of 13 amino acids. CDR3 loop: CASSVGQSYEQYF. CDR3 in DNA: TGTGCCAGCAGCGTAGGCCAGTCCTACGAGCAGTACTTC.

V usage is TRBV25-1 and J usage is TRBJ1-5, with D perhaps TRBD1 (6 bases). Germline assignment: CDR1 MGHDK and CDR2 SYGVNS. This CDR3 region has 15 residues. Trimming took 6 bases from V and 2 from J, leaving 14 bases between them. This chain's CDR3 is CASSRAGVGNQPQHF. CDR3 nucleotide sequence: TGTGCCAGCAGCCGAGCAGGGGTAGGCAATCAGCCCCAGCATTTT.

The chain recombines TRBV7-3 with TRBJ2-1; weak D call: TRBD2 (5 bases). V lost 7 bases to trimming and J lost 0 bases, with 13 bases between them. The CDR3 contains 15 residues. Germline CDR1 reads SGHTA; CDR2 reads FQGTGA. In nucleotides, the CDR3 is TGTGCCAGCACCCCCGGGATGAGCTCCTACAATGAGCAGTTCTTC. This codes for CASTPGMSSYNEQFF. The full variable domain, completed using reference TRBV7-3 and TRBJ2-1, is GAGVSQTPSNKVTEKGKYVELRCDPISGHTALYWYRQSLGQGPEFLIYFQGTGAADDSGLPNDRFFAVRPEGSVSTLKIQRTERGDSAVYLCASTPGMSSYNEQFFGPGTRLTVL.

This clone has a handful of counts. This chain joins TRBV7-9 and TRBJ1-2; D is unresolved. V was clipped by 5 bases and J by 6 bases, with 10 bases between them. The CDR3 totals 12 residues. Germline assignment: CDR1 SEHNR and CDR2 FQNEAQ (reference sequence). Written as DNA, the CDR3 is TGTGCCAGCAGCCCCAGCGGGGATGGCTACACCTTC. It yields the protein CASSPSGDGYTF.

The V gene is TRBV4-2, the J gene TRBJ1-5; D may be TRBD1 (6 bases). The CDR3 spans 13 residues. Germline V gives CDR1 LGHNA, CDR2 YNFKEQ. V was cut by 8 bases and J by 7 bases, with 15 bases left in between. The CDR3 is CASRKGQGQPQHF. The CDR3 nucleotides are TGTGCCAGCCGCAAAGGGCAGGGGCAGCCCCAGCATTTT.

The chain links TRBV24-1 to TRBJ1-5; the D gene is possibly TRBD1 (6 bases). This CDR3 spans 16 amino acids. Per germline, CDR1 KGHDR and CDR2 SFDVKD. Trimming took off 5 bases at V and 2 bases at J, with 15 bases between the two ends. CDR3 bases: TGTGCCACCAGTGCCCCGGGGGGGCGCGGCAATCAGCCCCAGCATTTT. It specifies CATSAPGGRGNQPQHF.

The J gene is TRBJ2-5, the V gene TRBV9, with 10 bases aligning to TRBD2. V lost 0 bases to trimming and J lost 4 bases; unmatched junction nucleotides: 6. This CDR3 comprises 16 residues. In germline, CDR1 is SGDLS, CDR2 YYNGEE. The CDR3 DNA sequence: TGTGCCAGCAGCGTAGCTAGCGGGGGCGGAAGAGAGACCCAGTACTTC. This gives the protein CASSVASGGGRETQYF.

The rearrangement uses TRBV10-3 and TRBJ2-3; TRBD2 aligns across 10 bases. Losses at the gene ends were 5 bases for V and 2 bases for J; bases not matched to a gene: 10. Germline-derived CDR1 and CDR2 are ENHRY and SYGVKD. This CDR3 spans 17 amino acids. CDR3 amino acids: CAISSTRTSGNTDTQYF. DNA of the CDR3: TGTGCCATCAGTTCGACCCGGACTAGCGGTAACACAGATACGCAGTATTTT.

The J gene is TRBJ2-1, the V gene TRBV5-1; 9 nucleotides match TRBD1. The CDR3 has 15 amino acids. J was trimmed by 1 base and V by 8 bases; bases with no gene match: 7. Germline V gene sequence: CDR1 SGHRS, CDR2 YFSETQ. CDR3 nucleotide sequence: TGCGCCAGTACCCCCGGGACAGGGTCCTACAATGAGCAGTTCTTC. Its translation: CASTPGTGSYNEQFF.

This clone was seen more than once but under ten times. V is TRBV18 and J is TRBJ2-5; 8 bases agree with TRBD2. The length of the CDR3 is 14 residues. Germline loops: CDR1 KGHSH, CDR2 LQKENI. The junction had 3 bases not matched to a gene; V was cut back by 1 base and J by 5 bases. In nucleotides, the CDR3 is TGTGCCAGCTCACCACAGAGCGGGGGTGAGACCCAGTACTTC. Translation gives CASSPQSGGETQYF.

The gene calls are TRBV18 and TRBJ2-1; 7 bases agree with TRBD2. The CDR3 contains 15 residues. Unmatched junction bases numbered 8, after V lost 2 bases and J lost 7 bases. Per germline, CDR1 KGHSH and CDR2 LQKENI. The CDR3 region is CASSPYAGEGNEQFF. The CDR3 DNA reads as TGTGCCAGCTCACCATACGCGGGAGAAGGGAATGAGCAGTTCTTC.

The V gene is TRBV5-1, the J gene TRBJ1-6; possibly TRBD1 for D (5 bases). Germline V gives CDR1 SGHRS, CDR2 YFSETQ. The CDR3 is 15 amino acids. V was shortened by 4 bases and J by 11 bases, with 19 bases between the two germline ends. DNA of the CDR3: TGCGCCAGCAGCCCGGAGGGGACCGTCCGGGCACCCCTCCACTTT. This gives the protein CASSPEGTVRAPLHF.

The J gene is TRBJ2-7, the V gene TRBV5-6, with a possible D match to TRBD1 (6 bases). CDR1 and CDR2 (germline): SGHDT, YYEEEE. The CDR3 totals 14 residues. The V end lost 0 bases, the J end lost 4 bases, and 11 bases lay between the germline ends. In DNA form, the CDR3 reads TGTGCCAGCAGCTTGGGGCAGGGGATTTACGAGCAGTACTTC. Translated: CASSLGQGIYEQYF.

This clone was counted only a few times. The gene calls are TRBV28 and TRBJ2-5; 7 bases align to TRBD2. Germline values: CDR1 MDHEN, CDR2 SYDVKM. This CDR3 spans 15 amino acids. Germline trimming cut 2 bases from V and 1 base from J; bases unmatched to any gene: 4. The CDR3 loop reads CASSLGGRAQETQYF. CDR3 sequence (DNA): TGTGCCAGCAGTTTAGGAGGGAGGGCCCAAGAGACCCAGTACTTC.

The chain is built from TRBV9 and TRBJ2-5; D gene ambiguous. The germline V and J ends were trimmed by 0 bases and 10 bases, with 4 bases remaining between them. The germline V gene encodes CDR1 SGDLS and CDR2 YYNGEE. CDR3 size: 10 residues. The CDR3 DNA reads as TGTGCCAGCAGCGTAGTAATCCAGTACTTC. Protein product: CASSVVIQYF.

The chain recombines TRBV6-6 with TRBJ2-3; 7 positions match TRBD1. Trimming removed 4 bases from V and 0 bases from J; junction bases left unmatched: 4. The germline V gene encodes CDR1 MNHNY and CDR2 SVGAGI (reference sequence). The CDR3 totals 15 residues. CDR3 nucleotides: TGTGCCAGCAGTTCACAGGGGTTGAGCACAGATACGCAGTATTTT. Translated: CASSSQGLSTDTQYF.

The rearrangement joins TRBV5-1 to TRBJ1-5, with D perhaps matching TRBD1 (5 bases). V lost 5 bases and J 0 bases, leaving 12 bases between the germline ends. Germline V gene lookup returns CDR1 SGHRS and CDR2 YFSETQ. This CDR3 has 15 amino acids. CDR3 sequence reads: CASRFDSNSNQPQHF. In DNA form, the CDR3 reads TGCGCCAGCAGATTCGACAGCAATAGCAATCAGCCCCAGCATTTT.